This T cell receptor (beta chain) came from a study of kidney transplant recipient with SARS-CoV-2 infection. Trimming took off 0 bases at V and 5 bases at J, with 10 bases between the two ends. This CDR3 comprises 14 residues. Germline V gives CDR1 GTSNPN, CDR2 SVGIG (reference sequence). MiXCR, applied by TCRdb to the reads, yields one record per CDR3 protein. The sample records 200,000 to 300,000 distinct CDR3 sequences, about 28% being singletons. Ten or more counts support this clonotype. This chain joins TRBV30 and TRBJ1-4, with D unclear. The input for sequencing was a blood sample, taken at baseline and on day 111 from a kidney transplant recipient. The clonotype was recovered from a male patient aged 25 to 39 who had COVID-19 and was a kidney transplant recipient. Some T cells may be provided by the graft donor. CDR3 bases: TGTGCCTGGAGTGTCACGGGGTACAATGAAAAACTGTTTTTT. Translation gives CAWSVTGYNEKLFF.